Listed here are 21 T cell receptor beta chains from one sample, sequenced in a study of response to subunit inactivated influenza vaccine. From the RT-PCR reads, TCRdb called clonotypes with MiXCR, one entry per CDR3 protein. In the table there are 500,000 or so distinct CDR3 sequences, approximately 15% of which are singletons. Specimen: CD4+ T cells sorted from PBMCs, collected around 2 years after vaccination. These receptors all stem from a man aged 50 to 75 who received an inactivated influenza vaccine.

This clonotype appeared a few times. CDR3 region: CASSLATSGRLGTQYF. For the CDR3, the DNA is TGTGCCAGCAGCTTAGCGACTAGCGGGAGGTTGGGGACCCAGTACTTC. V and J are TRBV7-2 and TRBJ2-5; 13 bases fit TRBD2. J was trimmed by 7 bases and V by 0 bases; bases with no gene match: 5. The germline CDR1 and CDR2 sequences are SGHTA and FQGNSA. This CDR3 is 16 amino acids long.

CDR3 nucleotide sequence: TGTGCCAGCAGCTTAGAGAGTGGAGAGACCCAGTACTTC. Encoded protein: CASSLESGETQYF. The chain recombines TRBV7-2 with TRBJ2-5; D uncertain. The germline CDR1 and CDR2 sequences are SGHTA and FQGNSA. The CDR3 has 13 amino acids. Trimming removed 1 base at V and 4 bases at J, with 7 bases between.

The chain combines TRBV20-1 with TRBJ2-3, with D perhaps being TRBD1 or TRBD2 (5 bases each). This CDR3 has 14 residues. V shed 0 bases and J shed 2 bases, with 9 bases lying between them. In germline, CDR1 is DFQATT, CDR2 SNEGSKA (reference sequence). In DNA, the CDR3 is TGCAGTGCTAGAGATCCGGGGCACACAGATACGCAGTATTTT. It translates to CSARDPGHTDTQYF.

CDR3 coding DNA: TGTGCCAGCAGTTACTACCAAGGGGCCGATACGCAGTATTTT. The encoded protein is CASSYYQGADTQYF. This chain uses TRBV6-2 or TRBV6-3 with TRBJ2-3; a possible D gene is TRBD1 (5 bases). Trimming cost V 1 base and J 6 bases, with 11 bases left between them. Per the germline V gene, CDR1 is MNHEY and CDR2 is SVGEGT. CDR3 size: 14 residues.

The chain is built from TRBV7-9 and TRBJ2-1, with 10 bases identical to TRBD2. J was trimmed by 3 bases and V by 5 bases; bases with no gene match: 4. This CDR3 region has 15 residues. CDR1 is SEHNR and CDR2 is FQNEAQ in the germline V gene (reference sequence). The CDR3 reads CASSPGLAYYNEQFF. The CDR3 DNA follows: TGTGCCAGCAGCCCGGGACTAGCGTACTACAATGAGCAGTTCTTC.

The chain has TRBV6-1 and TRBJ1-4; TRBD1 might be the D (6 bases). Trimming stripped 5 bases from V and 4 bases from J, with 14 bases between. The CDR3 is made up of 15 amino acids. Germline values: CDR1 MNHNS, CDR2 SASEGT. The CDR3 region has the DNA TGTGCCAGCAGTATCCGGGACACCTATAATGAAAAACTGTTTTTT. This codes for CASSIRDTYNEKLFF.

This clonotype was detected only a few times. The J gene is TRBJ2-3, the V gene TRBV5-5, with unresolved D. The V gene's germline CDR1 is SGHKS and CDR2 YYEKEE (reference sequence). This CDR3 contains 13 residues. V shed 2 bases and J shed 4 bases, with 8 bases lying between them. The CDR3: CASSLQQSDTQYF. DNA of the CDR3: TGTGCCAGCAGCTTACAGCAATCAGATACGCAGTATTTT.

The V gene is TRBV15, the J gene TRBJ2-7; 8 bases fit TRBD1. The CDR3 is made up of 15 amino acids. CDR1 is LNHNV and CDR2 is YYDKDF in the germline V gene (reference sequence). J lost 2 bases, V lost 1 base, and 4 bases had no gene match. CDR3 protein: CATSRAGDRTYEQYF. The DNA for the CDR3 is TGTGCCACCAGCAGAGCGGGGGACAGGACCTACGAGCAGTACTTC. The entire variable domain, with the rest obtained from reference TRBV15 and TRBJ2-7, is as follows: DAMVIQNPRYQVTQFGKPVTLSCSQTLNHNVMYWYQQKSSQAPKLLFHYYDKDFNNEADTPDNFQSRRPNTSFCFLDIRSPGLGDTAMYLCATSRAGDRTYEQYFGPGTRLTVT.

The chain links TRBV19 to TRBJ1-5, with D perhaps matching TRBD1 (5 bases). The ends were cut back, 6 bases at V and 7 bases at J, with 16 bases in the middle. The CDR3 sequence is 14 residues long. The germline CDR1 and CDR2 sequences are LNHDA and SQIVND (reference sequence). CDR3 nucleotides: TGTGCCAGTAGGGGGGAGGCGCTTGGGCAGCCCCAGCATTTT. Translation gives CASRGEALGQPQHF.

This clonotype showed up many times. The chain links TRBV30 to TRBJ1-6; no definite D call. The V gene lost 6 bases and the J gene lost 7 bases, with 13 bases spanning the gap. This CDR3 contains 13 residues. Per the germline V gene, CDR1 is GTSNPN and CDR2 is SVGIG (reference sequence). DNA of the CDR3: TGTGCCTGTCTAGGGCAGACGAATTCACCCCTCCACTTT. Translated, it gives CACLGQTNSPLHF.

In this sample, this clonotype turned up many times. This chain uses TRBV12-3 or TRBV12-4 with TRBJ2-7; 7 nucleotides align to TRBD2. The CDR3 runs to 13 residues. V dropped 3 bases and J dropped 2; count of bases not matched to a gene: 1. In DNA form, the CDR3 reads TGTGCCAGCAGTTTGGGACTAACCTACGAGCAGTACTTC. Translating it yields CASSLGLTYEQYF.

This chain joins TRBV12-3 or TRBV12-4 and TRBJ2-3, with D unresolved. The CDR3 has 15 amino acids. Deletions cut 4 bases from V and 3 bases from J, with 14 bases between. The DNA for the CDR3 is TGTGCCAGCAGTTCACATACCGGGTCTACAGATACGCAGTATTTT. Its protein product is CASSSHTGSTDTQYF.

CDR3 loop: CASSQEVTYVSDIGGYTF. Here the CDR3 DNA reads TGCGCCAGCAGCCAAGAGGTGACCTACGTAAGCGATATCGGTGGCTACACCTTC. V usage is TRBV4-3 and J usage is TRBJ1-2; D is ambiguous. This CDR3 has 18 amino acids. Germline V lookup: CDR1 LGHNA, CDR2 YSLEER. Trimming took off 0 bases at V and 7 bases at J, with 24 bases between the two ends.

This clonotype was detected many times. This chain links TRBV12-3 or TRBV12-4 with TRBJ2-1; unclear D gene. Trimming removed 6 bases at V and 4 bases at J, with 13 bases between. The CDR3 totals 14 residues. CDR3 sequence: CASSFQAAYNEQFF. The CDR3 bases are TGTGCCAGCAGCTTCCAAGCCGCATACAATGAGCAGTTCTTC.

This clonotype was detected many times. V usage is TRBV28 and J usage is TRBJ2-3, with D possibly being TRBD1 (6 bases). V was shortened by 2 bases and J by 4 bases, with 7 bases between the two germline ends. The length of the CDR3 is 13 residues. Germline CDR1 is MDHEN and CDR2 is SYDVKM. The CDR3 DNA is TGTGCCAGCAGTTTAGGGGGCCCAGATACGCAGTATTTT. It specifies CASSLGGPDTQYF.

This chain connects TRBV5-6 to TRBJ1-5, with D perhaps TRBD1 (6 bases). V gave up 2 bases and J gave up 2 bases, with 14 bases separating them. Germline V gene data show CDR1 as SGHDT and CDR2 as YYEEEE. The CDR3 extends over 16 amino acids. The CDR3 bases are TGTGCCAGCAGCTTTAGGGGGGGATGGGGCAATCAGCCCCAGCATTTT. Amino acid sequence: CASSFRGGWGNQPQHF.

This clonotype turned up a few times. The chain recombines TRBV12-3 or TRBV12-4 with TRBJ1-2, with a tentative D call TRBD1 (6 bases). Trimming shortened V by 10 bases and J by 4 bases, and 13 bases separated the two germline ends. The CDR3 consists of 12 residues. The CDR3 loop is CATNRGGYGYTF. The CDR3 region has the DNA TGTGCCACCAACCGAGGGGGCTATGGCTACACCTTC.

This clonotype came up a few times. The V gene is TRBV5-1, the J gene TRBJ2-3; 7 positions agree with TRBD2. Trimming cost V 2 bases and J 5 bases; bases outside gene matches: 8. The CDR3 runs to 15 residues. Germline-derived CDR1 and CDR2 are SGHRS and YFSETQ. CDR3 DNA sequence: TGCGCCAGCAGCTTAGGCGGGGGAAGGCAAGATACGCAGTATTTT. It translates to CASSLGGGRQDTQYF.

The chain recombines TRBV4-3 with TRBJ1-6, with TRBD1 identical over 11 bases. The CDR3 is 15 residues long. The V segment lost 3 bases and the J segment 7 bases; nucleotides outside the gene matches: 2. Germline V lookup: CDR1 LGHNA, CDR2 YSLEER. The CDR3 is CASSHGQGANSPLHF. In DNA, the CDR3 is TGCGCCAGCAGCCATGGACAGGGGGCAAATTCACCCCTCCACTTT.

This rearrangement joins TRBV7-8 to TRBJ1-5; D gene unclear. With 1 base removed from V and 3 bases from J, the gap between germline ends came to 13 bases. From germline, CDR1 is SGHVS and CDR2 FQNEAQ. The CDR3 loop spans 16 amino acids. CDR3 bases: TGTGCCAGCAGCTTAGGAGCGAGGCCTGACAATCAGCCCCAGCATTTT. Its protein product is CASSLGARPDNQPQHF.

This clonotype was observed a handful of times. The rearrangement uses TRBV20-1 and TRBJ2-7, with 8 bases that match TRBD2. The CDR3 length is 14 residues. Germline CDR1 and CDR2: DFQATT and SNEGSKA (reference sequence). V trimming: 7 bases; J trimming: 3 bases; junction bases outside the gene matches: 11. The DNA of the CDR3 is TGCAGTGGCATAGGTACTAGCGGACTCTACGAGCAGTACTTC. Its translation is CSGIGTSGLYEQYF.